These 26 T cell receptor beta chains share one sample of origin, sequenced in a study of T-cell memory formation after mild COVID-19. A single record per CDR3 protein comes from TCRdb applying MiXCR to the 5' RACE reads. The sample gives roughly 410,000 distinct CDR3 sequences, 20% to 25% of which show up once; around 8.1% is in the top ten. Sequences were obtained from PBMCs or a T cell subset sorted from them (not recorded which). The receptors stem from an adult woman who had mild COVID-19 (a few samples of this study predate the infection). Cell type and time point are not known.

The chain has TRBV5-1 and TRBJ1-2; D is ambiguous. There are 15 residues in the CDR3. Germline V gives CDR1 SGHRS, CDR2 YFSETQ. Trimming took 4 bases from V and 7 from J, leaving 20 bases between them. CDR3 sequence (DNA): TGCGCCAGCAGCCCTGTTGACCCCGGTTTCACTGGCTACACCTTC. The encoded protein is CASSPVDPGFTGYTF.

The chain links TRBV7-2 to TRBJ2-1, with 9 bases identical to TRBD1. The germline V gene has CDR1 SGHTA and CDR2 FQGNSA. J lost 6 bases, V lost 6 bases, and 6 bases had no gene match. This CDR3 region has 14 residues. For the CDR3, the DNA is TGTGCCAGCAGGCAGGACAGGGGCGGCAATGAGCAGTTCTTC. Protein product: CASRQDRGGNEQFF. Filled out from reference TRBV7-2 and TRBJ2-1, the complete variable domain reads GAGVSQSPSNKVTEKGKDVELRCDPISGHTALYWYRQSLGQGLEFLIYFQGNSAPDKSGLPSDRFSAERTGGSVSTLTIQRTQQEDSAVYLCASRQDRGGNEQFFGPGTRLTVL.

J is TRBJ2-5 and V is TRBV24-1, with 10 positions matching TRBD2. Germline CDR1 and CDR2: KGHDR and SFDVKD. The CDR3 runs 17 residues. V was clipped by 3 bases and J by 5 bases; unmatched bases: 11. Here the CDR3 DNA reads TGTGCCACCAGTGATGCCAGCGGGAGGGCCGTTGGTGAGACCCAGTACTTC. The encoded protein is CATSDASGRAVGETQYF.

The genes are TRBV28 and TRBJ2-3, with 7 bases aligning to TRBD2. Germline loops: CDR1 MDHEN, CDR2 SYDVKM. This CDR3 is 13 amino acids long. V was clipped by 8 bases and J by 4 bases; unmatched bases: 6. In DNA form, the CDR3 reads TGTGCCAGCGGCGGGGGACCAGCAGATACGCAGTATTTT. It specifies CASGGGPADTQYF.

This clonotype was seen a handful of times. The chain recombines TRBV7-9 with TRBJ2-1; 7 positions agree with TRBD2. The CDR3 length is 15 residues. V lost 7 bases to trimming and J lost 5 bases; unmatched junction nucleotides: 11. In germline, CDR1 is SEHNR, CDR2 FQNEAQ (reference sequence). The CDR3 DNA reads TGTGCCAGCACCCCTTCAGCGGGAAGTAACAATGAGCAGTTCTTC. Residues: CASTPSAGSNNEQFF. Complete variable domain (other parts from reference TRBV7-9 and TRBJ2-1): DTGVSQNPRHKITKRGQNVTFRCDPISEHNRLYWYRQTLGQGPEFLTYFQNEAQLEKSRLLSDRFSAERPKGSFSTLEIQRTEQGDSAMYLCASTPSAGSNNEQFFGPGTRLTVL.

The gene calls are TRBV4-3 and TRBJ2-1; maybe TRBD1 (5 bases). Germline V CDR1 and CDR2: LGHNA, YSLEER. V lost 2 bases, J lost 4 bases, and 12 bases lay in between. The CDR3 sequence is 15 residues long. The CDR3 spells CASSQSHRLYNEQFF. In DNA, the CDR3 is TGCGCCAGCAGCCAATCACACAGGCTTTACAATGAGCAGTTCTTC.

The chain has TRBV9 and TRBJ2-2; a possible D gene is TRBD2 (5 bases). This CDR3 spans 15 amino acids. V lost 1 base to trimming and J lost 2 bases, with 9 bases between them. Germline V gives CDR1 SGDLS, CDR2 YYNGEE. The CDR3 loop reads CASSVSDFNTGELFF. As DNA, the CDR3 is TGTGCCAGCAGCGTATCGGACTTTAACACCGGGGAGCTGTTTTTT. The whole variable domain, filled in from reference TRBV9 and TRBJ2-2, reads DSGVTQTPKHLITATGQRVTLRCSPRSGDLSVYWYQQSLDQGLQFLIQYYNGEERAKGNILERFSAQQFPDLHSELNLSSLELGDSALYFCASSVSDFNTGELFFGEGSRLTVL.

The V and J genes are TRBV2 and TRBJ2-1; 11 bases align to TRBD1. CDR1 SNHLY and CDR2 FYNNEI come from the germline V gene. The ends lost 7 bases at V and 7 bases at J; junction bases unmatched: 12. The CDR3 sequence is 16 residues long. Written as DNA, the CDR3 is TGTGCCAGCACCGCGGAGGGGACAGGGGGTGGAAATGAGCAGTTCTTC. Translating it yields CASTAEGTGGGNEQFF.

This clonotype was found a few times. V usage is TRBV20-1 and J usage is TRBJ2-1; D not certain. This CDR3 has 12 amino acids. V was shortened by 0 bases and J by 10 bases, with 10 bases between the two germline ends. Germline values: CDR1 DFQATT, CDR2 SNEGSKA (reference sequence). CDR3 protein: CSARELYEEQFF. The DNA of the CDR3 is TGCAGTGCTAGAGAACTCTACGAAGAGCAGTTCTTC.

The chain has TRBV5-1 and TRBJ2-1; 9 bases map to TRBD2. The V gene's germline CDR1 is SGHRS and CDR2 YFSETQ. The trim removed 0 bases at V and 8 bases at J, leaving 9 bases unmatched. The CDR3 is made up of 16 amino acids. In DNA, the CDR3 is TGCGCCAGCAGCTTGGGTTATAGCGGGAGCGATGATGAGCAGTTCTTC. Translating it yields CASSLGYSGSDDEQFF.

V is TRBV27 and J is TRBJ2-7, with D possibly TRBD2 on 6 matching bases. The CDR3 length is 14 residues. Germline lookup yields CDR1 MNHEY and CDR2 SMNVEV (reference sequence). V was cut by 4 bases and J by 2 bases, with 12 bases left in between. Written as DNA, the CDR3 is TGTGCCAGCAGTTGGGCGGGACCCCCCTACGAGCAGTACTTC. Its protein is CASSWAGPPYEQYF.

This clonotype was seen a handful of times. The V gene is TRBV7-3, the J gene TRBJ2-2; D not resolved. V was trimmed by 5 bases and J by 8 bases, leaving 9 bases between them. This CDR3 has 12 amino acids. Germline V lookup: CDR1 SGHTA, CDR2 FQGTGA. The CDR3 sequence: CASSPQQGELFF. The DNA of the CDR3 is TGTGCCAGCAGCCCTCAACAGGGGGAGCTGTTTTTT. Based on the CDR3 plus reference TRBV7-3 and TRBJ2-2, the full variable domain is GAGVSQTPSNKVTEKGKYVELRCDPISGHTALYWYRQSLGQGPEFLIYFQGTGAADDSGLPNDRFFAVRPEGSVSTLKIQRTERGDSAVYLCASSPQQGELFFGEGSRLTVL.

The chain combines TRBV6-2 or TRBV6-3 with TRBJ2-1, with 7 positions matching TRBD1. CDR3 length: 16 residues. With V trimmed by 6 bases and J by 2 bases, 10 bases remained unmatched. The germline V gene has CDR1 MNHEY and CDR2 SVGEGT. The CDR3 is CASRPDGRGTYNEQFF. CDR3 DNA: TGTGCCAGCAGACCGGACGGCAGGGGGACCTACAATGAGCAGTTCTTC.

The rearrangement links TRBV5-1 to TRBJ1-2; tentative D call: TRBD1 (5 bases). The CDR3 runs 14 residues. Deletions cut 7 bases from V and 4 bases from J, with 17 bases between. Germline V CDR1 and CDR2: SGHRS, YFSETQ. The CDR3 DNA follows: TGCGCCAGCGACCCGTCGGGCGGGGGCTATGGCTACACCTTC. It translates to CASDPSGGGYGYTF.

This clonotype was recorded a few times. The V call is TRBV9, the J call TRBJ2-3; D gene unclear. This CDR3 is built from 14 residues. Germline V gene sequence: CDR1 SGDLS, CDR2 YYNGEE. V was clipped by 3 bases and J by 1 base, with 9 bases between them. CDR3: CASSGQSRTDTQYF. CDR3 DNA sequence: TGTGCCAGCAGCGGTCAGTCACGCACAGATACGCAGTATTTT. Complete variable domain (other parts from reference TRBV9 and TRBJ2-3): DSGVTQTPKHLITATGQRVTLRCSPRSGDLSVYWYQQSLDQGLQFLIQYYNGEERAKGNILERFSAQQFPDLHSELNLSSLELGDSALYFCASSGQSRTDTQYFGPGTRLTVL.

The chain is built from TRBV3-1 and TRBJ2-7; D possibly matches TRBD1 or TRBD2 (5 bases each). Germline loops: CDR1 LGHDT, CDR2 YNNKEL (reference sequence). The V and J ends lost 3 bases and 3 bases respectively, with 9 bases between them. The CDR3 is 13 amino acids. The CDR3 sequence is CASSQRGNYEQYF. For the CDR3, the DNA is TGTGCCAGCAGCCAGAGGGGTAACTACGAGCAGTACTTC.

This clonotype has more than one count but fewer than ten. The rearrangement uses TRBV7-9 and TRBJ2-3, with D perhaps matching TRBD1 or TRBD2 (6 bases each). Germline CDR1 and CDR2: SEHNR and FQNEAQ (reference sequence). Trimming stripped 5 bases from V and 3 bases from J, with 18 bases between. This CDR3 is 16 amino acids long. CDR3 in amino acids: CASSVLLGGGTDTQYF. CDR3 nucleotide sequence: TGTGCCAGCAGCGTACTGCTGGGGGGCGGAACAGATACGCAGTATTTT.

V is TRBV7-3 and J is TRBJ1-2; the match to TRBD1 covers 9 bases. The germline V gene has CDR1 SGHTA and CDR2 FQGTGA. After removal of 6 bases from V and 6 bases from J, the junction contained 5 bases not matched to a gene. The CDR3 is 13 residues long. CDR3 protein: CASSRQGVDGYTF. CDR3 sequence (DNA): TGTGCCAGCAGTCGACAGGGGGTGGATGGCTACACCTTC.

The chain links TRBV3-1 to TRBJ2-7; D might be TRBD1 (6 bases). The CDR3 is 17 amino acids. Germline loops: CDR1 LGHDT, CDR2 YNNKEL (reference sequence). Trimming removed 3 bases from V and 3 bases from J, with 21 bases in between. This CDR3 reads CASSHSAWGLKSYEQYF. The DNA of the CDR3 is TGTGCCAGCAGCCACTCCGCGTGGGGGCTAAAAAGCTACGAGCAGTACTTC.

This clonotype was seen a few times. The chain has TRBV24-1 and TRBJ1-6; unclear D gene. In germline, CDR1 is KGHDR, CDR2 SFDVKD. The CDR3 consists of 14 residues. Trimming removed 2 bases at V and 7 bases at J, with 8 bases between. CDR3 in DNA: TGTGCCACCAGTGATTGGCCCGACAATTCACCCCTCCACTTT. It specifies CATSDWPDNSPLHF.

This chain uses TRBV5-4 with TRBJ2-1; TRBD2 matches at 10 bases. V dropped 4 bases and J dropped 8; count of bases not matched to a gene: 6. This CDR3 comprises 14 residues. The germline V gene encodes CDR1 SGHNT and CDR2 YYREEE (reference sequence). CDR3 DNA: TGTGCCAGCAGCCCCAGCGGGAGGGCCGATGAGCAGTTCTTC. Translating it yields CASSPSGRADEQFF.

The chain combines TRBV20-1 with TRBJ1-5, with no clear D. Between the trimmed V and J ends, which lost 4 bases and 5 bases, there was a span of 9 bases. The CDR3 loop spans 12 amino acids. Germline V gene lookup returns CDR1 DFQATT and CDR2 SNEGSKA (reference sequence). The CDR3 region has the DNA TGCAGTGCTACGACGGTGTATCAGCCCCAGCATTTT. This encodes CSATTVYQPQHF.

The chain has TRBV12-5 and TRBJ2-3; D possibly uses TRBD1 or TRBD2 (6 bases each). The CDR3 has 14 residues. Germline lookup yields CDR1 LGHNT and CDR2 FRNRAP. The V and J ends lost 7 bases and 2 bases respectively, with 13 bases between them. CDR3 nucleotide sequence: TGTGCTAGTGCTGCGGGGACAACCACAGATACGCAGTATTTT. This translates into CASAAGTTTDTQYF.

This clonotype showed up just a few times. CDR3 protein: CASSQNPNYGYTF. The CDR3 DNA is TGTGCCAGCAGCCAGAACCCTAACTATGGCTACACCTTC. The V call is TRBV14, the J call TRBJ1-2; D ambiguous. This CDR3 region has 13 residues. Germline V gene data show CDR1 as SGHDN and CDR2 as FVKESK. Trimming took 3 bases from V and 0 from J, leaving 5 bases between them.

This clonotype was detected only a few times. Its ends do not fully match the called genes, so a read error is possible. The chain has TRBV7-9 and TRBJ2-7; D possibly corresponds to TRBD2 (6 bases). Germline CDR1 and CDR2: SEHNR and FQNEAQ (reference sequence). This CDR3 spans 12 amino acids. DNA of the CDR3: TGTGCCAGCAGCCTACACCCCGGGACTGAAAACTTC. Protein: CASSLHPGTENF.

V gene TRBV2 combines with J gene TRBJ1-5, with D hard to call. V dropped 7 bases and J dropped 0 bases, with 16 bases sitting between them. The germline V gene encodes CDR1 SNHLY and CDR2 FYNNEI. The CDR3 runs 16 residues. This chain's CDR3 is CASTRETSYSNQPQHF. CDR3 DNA: TGTGCCAGCACCCGCGAGACGAGTTATAGCAATCAGCCCCAGCATTTT.